These 18 T cell receptor beta chains were all obtained from the same sample, sequenced in a study of response to subunit inactivated influenza vaccine. MiXCR, applied by TCRdb to the RT-PCR reads, yields one record per CDR3 protein. Here the sample spans hundreds of thousands of distinct CDR3 sequences, around 25% being singletons. The input for sequencing was CD4+ T cells sorted from PBMCs, taken about 5 days after vaccination. The receptors here all came from a man aged 50 to 60 who received an inactivated influenza vaccine.

Only a few counts were recorded for this clonotype. The chain joins TRBV20-1 to TRBJ2-5; 8 bases match TRBD1. The V segment lost 8 bases and the J segment 1 base; nucleotides outside the gene matches: 6. The CDR3 has 13 amino acids. Per the germline V gene, CDR1 is DFQATT and CDR2 is SNEGSKA (reference sequence). CDR3 residues: CSPTTGVQETQYF. CDR3 nucleotides: TGCAGTCCAACGACAGGGGTCCAAGAGACCCAGTACTTC.

The chain links TRBV12-3 or TRBV12-4 to TRBJ2-7, with a possible D match to TRBD2 (5 bases). This CDR3 is built from 12 residues. V was trimmed by 6 bases and J by 7 bases, leaving 13 bases between them. The CDR3 DNA reads TGTGCCAGCAGCCGCCGGACGGGGGAGCAGTACTTC. Its translation: CASSRRTGEQYF.

The chain carries TRBV18 and TRBJ2-1; no firm D call. The CDR3 spans 17 residues. Trimming took off 3 bases at V and 0 bases at J, with 15 bases between the two ends. In germline, CDR1 is KGHSH, CDR2 LQKENI. CDR3 nucleotides: TGTGCCAGCTCACCTAAGCCTTCAAGAAGCTCCTACAATGAGCAGTTCTTC. Protein: CASSPKPSRSSYNEQFF.

V and J are TRBV18 and TRBJ2-3; the D gene could be TRBD1 or TRBD2 (7 bases each). Trimming cost V 2 bases and J 0 bases, with 15 bases left between them. CDR1 is KGHSH and CDR2 is LQKENI in the germline V gene. The CDR3 consists of 17 residues. CDR3 in amino acids: CASSPNRGLSSTDTQYF. CDR3 bases: TGTGCCAGCTCACCAAACAGGGGACTATCTAGCACAGATACGCAGTATTTT.

This clonotype was seen a few times. The CDR3 DNA reads TGCAGTGCTAGCGGGGGCTACTACAATGAGCAGTTCTTC. Translated, it gives CSASGGYYNEQFF. The chain employs TRBV20-1 and TRBJ2-1; D tentatively fits TRBD1 or TRBD2 (6 bases each). This CDR3 has 13 amino acids. Trimming removed 3 bases at V and 3 bases at J, with 9 bases between. Germline lookup yields CDR1 DFQATT and CDR2 SNEGSKA (reference sequence).

With respect to this clonotype: One end of the junction does not line up with germline, which may come from a read error. The chain recombines TRBV6-1 with TRBJ1-3; TRBD1 matches at 9 bases. The germline V gene encodes CDR1 MNHNS and CDR2 SASEGT. The CDR3 consists of 14 residues. Here the CDR3 DNA reads TGTGCCAGCAGGAGGACAGGGGCTGGAAACACGATATATTTT. Translated: CASRRTGAGNTIYF.

The rearrangement uses TRBV5-5 and TRBJ2-1; D unresolved. V was clipped by 3 bases and J by 4 bases, with 5 bases between them. The CDR3 runs 12 residues. The V gene's germline CDR1 is SGHKS and CDR2 YYEKEE (reference sequence). Here the CDR3 reads CASSYLYNEQFF. The CDR3 DNA reads TGTGCCAGCAGCTATCTTTACAATGAGCAGTTCTTC.

This clonotype was seen at least ten times. The chain combines TRBV12-3 or TRBV12-4 with TRBJ2-7, with D maybe TRBD2 (5 bases). With 6 bases removed from V and 2 bases from J, the gap between germline ends came to 14 bases. The CDR3 runs 14 residues. The CDR3 loop reads CASSPTEAAYEQYF. Written as DNA, the CDR3 is TGTGCCAGCAGCCCGACGGAGGCCGCCTACGAGCAGTACTTC.

The sample holds one count of this clonotype. The V and J genes are TRBV13 and TRBJ2-7; tentative D call: TRBD1 (5 bases). Germline values: CDR1 PRHDT, CDR2 FYEKMQ (reference sequence). Trimming left V 5 bases short and J 0 bases short, with 17 bases between. The CDR3 loop spans 16 amino acids. Here the CDR3 reads CASSSIGDPSSYEQYF. DNA for the CDR3: TGTGCCAGCAGCAGTATAGGGGATCCGAGCTCCTACGAGCAGTACTTC.

This clonotype was detected only a few times. A much more abundant neighbour one base away suggests this may be a read error. The chain has TRBV5-6 and TRBJ2-2; 8 nucleotides align to TRBD2. Germline V gene sequence: CDR1 SGHDT, CDR2 YYEEEE. The CDR3 extends over 14 amino acids. V shed 3 bases, J shed 6 bases, and the junction held 4 bases outside the gene matches. The CDR3 DNA follows: TGTGCCAGCAGCTCCTGGACTAGCTCCGGGGAGCTGTTTTTT. It encodes CASSSWTSSGELFF. The full variable domain, its missing parts supplied by reference TRBV5-6 and TRBJ2-2, is DAGVTQSPTHLIKTRGQQVTLRCSPKSGHDTVSWYQQALGQGPQFIFQYYEEEERQRGNFPDRFSGHQFPNYSSELNVNALLLGDSALYLCASSSWTSSGELFFGEGSRLTVL.

This clonotype was seen only a few times. The chain combines TRBV24-1 with TRBJ2-7, with D possibly TRBD1 on 6 matching bases. CDR3 length equals 13 residues. Looked up from germline, CDR1 is KGHDR and CDR2 is SFDVKD. Between the trimmed V and J ends, which lost 7 bases and 6 bases, there was a span of 15 bases. CDR3 nucleotide sequence: TGTGCCACCAGCGGGGACACCAGAGCCGAGCAGTACTTC. Translating gives CATSGDTRAEQYF.

This chain connects TRBV20-1 to TRBJ2-7, with TRBD1 as a possible D gene (6 bases). This CDR3 region has 14 residues. The ends were cut back, 6 bases at V and 4 bases at J, with 19 bases in the middle. CDR1 is DFQATT and CDR2 is SNEGSKA in the germline V gene (reference sequence). The CDR3 DNA sequence: TGCAGTGCGTTTTTCCCGGGACAACTTTACGAGCAGTACTTC. Amino acid sequence: CSAFFPGQLYEQYF.

The gene calls are TRBV4-2 and TRBJ2-1; 10 nucleotides align to TRBD2. The CDR3 loop spans 16 amino acids. The germline CDR1 and CDR2 sequences are LGHNA and YNFKEQ. V lost 0 bases, J lost 4 bases, and 3 bases stayed unmatched. CDR3 loop: CASSQDGLADYNEQFF. The CDR3 DNA reads TGTGCCAGCAGCCAAGATGGACTAGCGGATTACAATGAGCAGTTCTTC.

The chain combines TRBV7-9 with TRBJ1-1; D uncertain. CDR1 is SEHNR and CDR2 is FQNEAQ in the germline V gene (reference sequence). CDR3 length equals 13 residues. The V and J ends lost 6 bases and 6 bases respectively, with 14 bases between them. The CDR3 region has the DNA TGTGCCAGCAGTCGGTCCAACGGGGCTGAAGCTTTCTTT. It is translated as CASSRSNGAEAFF.

The chain joins TRBV28 to TRBJ2-7; TRBD2 agrees at 9 bases. The CDR3 consists of 14 residues. The V gene end was trimmed by 6 bases and the J gene end by 5 bases; junction bases not matched to a gene: 8. From germline, CDR1 is MDHEN and CDR2 SYDVKM. DNA for the CDR3: TGTGCCAGCAGAAGTAGCGGGAGTCGGAACGAGCAGTACTTC. Its protein product is CASRSSGSRNEQYF.

The chain couples TRBV6-5 to TRBJ2-2; no clear D gene. CDR3 length equals 15 residues. Germline CDR1 MNHEY, CDR2 SVGAGI. V shed 5 bases and J shed 3 bases, with 13 bases lying between them. For the CDR3, the DNA is TGTGCCAGCAGTATACAAGGACCCCACACCGGGGAGCTGTTTTTT. Its translation: CASSIQGPHTGELFF.

The rearrangement links TRBV7-2 to TRBJ1-6; 7 bases line up with TRBD1. The CDR3 totals 14 residues. Germline V lookup: CDR1 SGHTA, CDR2 FQGNSA. Losses at the gene ends were 5 bases for V and 9 bases for J; bases not matched to a gene: 7. The DNA of the CDR3 is TGTGCCAGCAGCCTTGACAGGGCAGTTTCACCCCTCCACTTT. Amino acids: CASSLDRAVSPLHF.

There are a few counts of this clonotype. The chain carries TRBV12-3 or TRBV12-4 and TRBJ2-4; TRBD1 agrees at 8 bases. After removal of 2 bases from V and 4 bases from J, the junction contained 10 bases not matched to a gene. This CDR3 region has 17 residues. CDR3 coding DNA: TGTGCCAGCAGTTTATCGGTCGGCGGACAGGGAAAAAACATTCAGTACTTC. Translated: CASSLSVGGQGKNIQYF.